This is a list of T cell receptor beta chains from one sample in a study of PD-L1 blockade in urothelial cancer. Generated by immunoSEQ multiplex PCR, the TCRdb table keeps only in-frame clones and is missing some. The sample includes about 76,000 clones, approximately 89% of them seen just once. Sequencing was performed on PBMCs, taken around atezolizumab (anti-PD-L1) treatment. The source of these receptors is a woman of 80 years or more with urothelial cancer. Each CDR3 is given with its conserved first and last residue. The D gene is left open where the match is weak. A clone size is listed for some rows: how often the clone was seen (once, few, many), or a class if it is expanded.

v_gene	abundance	j_gene	d_gene	len	CDR3aa	CDR3nt
TRBV28	NA	TRBJ2-1	NA	13	CATAPPNYNEQFF	TGTGCCACTGCGCCACCTAACTACAATGAGCAGTTCTTC
TRBV28	NA	TRBJ1-2	TRBD1	13	CASSPDRDYGYTF	TGTGCCAGCAGCCCGGACAGGGACTATGGCTACACCTTC
TRBV30	NA	TRBJ2-6	TRBD1	17	CAWQGRQGAPRANVLTF	TGTGCCTGGCAAGGGAGGCAGGGGGCCCCACGGGCCAACGTCCTGACTTTC
TRBV6-1	NA	TRBJ1-5	TRBD1	14	CASMDRGLNQPQHF	TGTGCCAGCATGGACAGGGGGTTAAATCAGCCCCAGCATTTT
TRBV9	once	TRBJ2-3	TRBD2	16	CASSPLAGGSTDTQYF	TGTGCCAGCAGCCCCTTAGCGGGAGGCAGCACAGATACGCAGTATTTT
TRBV7-3	NA	TRBJ2-5	TRBD2	13	CASARGLKETQYF	TGTGCCAGCGCTCGGGGACTAAAAGAGACCCAGTACTTC
TRBV19	NA	TRBJ2-2	TRBD2	14	CASRAGVDTGELFF	TGTGCCAGTAGGGCGGGAGTCGACACCGGGGAGCTGTTTTTT
TRBV28	NA	TRBJ1-1	NA	13	CASTGQVNTEAFF	TGTGCCAGCACCGGACAAGTAAACACTGAAGCTTTCTTT
TRBV18	once	TRBJ1-2	TRBD1	15	CASSDTGTGDYGYTF	TGTGCCAGCTCAGACACCGGGACAGGAGACTATGGCTACACCTTC
TRBV5-5	NA	TRBJ1-3	NA	18	CASSPIGPIRSSGNTIYF	TGTGCCAGCAGCCCAATTGGCCCTATTAGGAGCTCTGGAAACACCATATATTTT
TRBV6-1	once	TRBJ2-1	TRBD2	15	CASRTSGSSYNEQFF	TGTGCCAGCAGGACTAGCGGAAGCTCCTACAATGAGCAGTTCTTC
TRBV10-2	NA	TRBJ2-7	NA	14	CASFPTAASYEQYF	TGCGCCAGCTTTCCGACTGCAGCTTCCTACGAGCAGTACTTC
TRBV28	NA	TRBJ1-5	NA	12	CASQGLLQPQHF	TGTGCCAGCCAGGGTTTACTACAGCCCCAGCATTTT
TRBV28	once	TRBJ2-1	TRBD2	17	CASSFVAGASSYNEQFF	TGTGCCAGCAGTTTTGTAGCGGGAGCGAGCTCCTACAATGAGCAGTTCTTC
TRBV19	NA	TRBJ2-4	NA	15	CASSSDRLAKNIQYF	TGTGCCAGTAGTTCCGATCGACTAGCCAAAAACATTCAGTACTTC
TRBV7-9	NA	TRBJ2-5	TRBD2	17	CASSLGLAGGSKETQYF	TGTGCCAGCAGCTTGGGACTAGCGGGAGGGAGCAAAGAGACCCAGTACTTC
TRBV7-3	NA	TRBJ2-3	NA	11	CASSFTGSQYF	TGTGCCAGCAGCTTCACAGGTTCGCAGTATTTT
TRBV23-1	NA	TRBJ1-5	NA	15	CASTGRSDSNQPQHF	TGCGCCAGCACGGGGAGGAGTGATAGCAATCAGCCCCAGCATTTT
TRBV21-1	NA	TRBJ1-5	NA	15	CASSTGQEANQPQHF	TGTGCCAGCAGCACCGGACAGGAAGCTAATCAGCCCCAGCATTTT
TRBV28	NA	TRBJ1-1	NA	15	CASITGGGYLTEAFF	TGTGCCAGCATTACGGGGGGGGGATATTTGACTGAAGCTTTCTTT
TRBV6-5	NA	TRBJ2-3	TRBD2	14	CASRRTSGTDTQYF	TGTGCCAGCAGGCGGACTAGCGGCACAGATACGCAGTATTTT
TRBV7-2	NA	TRBJ2-4	TRBD2	15	CASSLTSGRGGIQYF	TGTGCCAGCAGCTTAACTAGCGGGAGGGGAGGCATTCAGTACTTC
TRBV6-5	NA	TRBJ1-2	NA	14	CASSYSQGNYGYTF	TGTGCCAGCAGTTACAGTCAGGGGAACTATGGCTACACCTTC
TRBV6-5	NA	TRBJ2-2	NA	15	CASSRGTATTGELFF	TGTGCCAGCAGTCGCGGGACGGCCACCACCGGGGAGCTGTTTTTT
TRBV2	NA	TRBJ2-5	TRBD1	14	CASSRGQGGETQYF	TGTGCCAGCAGCCGTGGACAGGGGGGAGAGACCCAGTACTTC
TRBV9	NA	TRBJ2-7	NA	15	CASSVGRDPSYEQYF	TGTGCCAGCAGCGTAGGTCGGGATCCTTCCTACGAGCAGTACTTC
TRBV28	NA	TRBJ2-7	TRBD1	13	CASSLTGGREQYF	TGTGCCAGCAGCTTGACAGGGGGGCGAGAGCAGTACTTC
TRBV7-9	once	TRBJ2-1	NA	11	CASTGGNEQFF	TGTGCCAGCACCGGCGGGAATGAGCAGTTCTTC
TRBV18	NA	TRBJ1-2	TRBD1	15	CASSQTGGEGYGYTF	TGTGCCAGCTCCCAAACAGGGGGCGAGGGCTATGGCTACACCTTC
TRBV27	NA	TRBJ2-1	TRBD2	16	CASSVRLAGVENEQFF	TGTGCCAGCAGTGTAAGACTAGCGGGAGTAGAGAATGAGCAGTTCTTC
TRBV18	NA	TRBJ2-1	NA	14	CASSPSLEGNEQFF	TGTGCCAGCTCACCAAGTTTAGAGGGCAATGAGCAGTTCTTC
TRBV7-9	NA	TRBJ2-7	TRBD2	17	CASSSASGGVLAHEQYF	TGTGCCAGCAGCTCCGCCTCGGGGGGGGTTTTAGCCCACGAGCAGTACTTC
TRBV6-1	NA	TRBJ2-7	TRBD1	16	CASSEAEGANGYEQYF	TGTGCCAGCAGTGAAGCTGAGGGGGCGAATGGATACGAGCAGTACTTC
TRBV6-5	NA	TRBJ2-7	TRBD2	15	CASSYSLAGVYEQYF	TGTGCCAGCAGTTACTCACTAGCGGGAGTTTACGAGCAGTACTTC
TRBV5-1	NA	TRBJ2-3	TRBD2	16	CASSLATSGNSDTQYF	TGCGCCAGCAGCTTGGCGACTAGCGGGAATTCAGATACGCAGTATTTT
TRBV6-1	NA	TRBJ2-5	TRBD1	14	CASSETTGGETQYF	TGTGCCAGCAGTGAAACGACAGGGGGCGAGACCCAGTACTTC
TRBV9	NA	TRBJ2-7	NA	15	CASSVGPSASYEQYF	TGTGCCAGCAGCGTAGGGCCTAGCGCCTCCTACGAGCAGTACTTC
TRBV7-2	once	TRBJ2-7	TRBD1	13	CASSSTGAYEQYF	TGTGCCAGCAGCTCCACAGGGGCCTACGAGCAGTACTTC
TRBV20-1	NA	TRBJ2-1	NA	11	CSAPRYNEQFF	TGCAGTGCTCCCCGGTACAATGAGCAGTTCTTC
TRBV5-1	NA	TRBJ2-5	TRBD2	16	CASSLEVAGAGETQYF	TGCGCCAGCAGCTTGGAGGTAGCGGGAGCTGGGGAGACCCAGTACTTC
TRBV5-1	once	TRBJ2-5	TRBD1	15	CASSLEGQIQETQYF	TGCGCCAGCAGCTTGGAGGGACAGATCCAAGAGACCCAGTACTTC
TRBV19	NA	TRBJ1-5	TRBD1	15	CASTRGQGFDQPQHF	TGTGCCAGTACTAGGGGACAGGGTTTTGATCAGCCCCAGCATTTT
TRBV10-1	NA	TRBJ1-4	NA	12	CASSTIGGKLFF	TGCGCCAGCAGTACCATCGGTGGAAAACTGTTTTTT